Shown below are 28 T cell receptor beta chains from a single sample sequenced in a study of shared clonotypes between healthy human individuals. Generated by immunoSEQ multiplex PCR, the TCRdb table keeps only in-frame clones and is missing some. The table records approximately 2.5 million clones, roughly 92% of them present only once. The material sequenced was naive CD4+ T cells sorted from blood. Subset meaning: CD45RA+ positively selected. Receptors were obtained from a young man in good health.

The chain joins TRBV18 to TRBJ1-5, with D unresolved. The germline V gene has CDR1 KGHSH and CDR2 LQKENI. Deletions cut 5 bases from V and 6 bases from J, with 11 bases between. The CDR3 has 13 residues. The CDR3 loop is CASSALESQPQHF. The CDR3 DNA reads as TGTGCCAGCTCAGCTTTAGAAAGTCAGCCCCAGCATTTT.

The CDR3 reads CASSRGPGEETQYF. In nucleotides, the CDR3 is TGTGCCAGCAGCCGCGGCCCTGGGGAAGAGACCCAGTACTTC. This chain joins TRBV7-2 and TRBJ2-5, with D uncertain. The CDR3 is 14 amino acids. CDR1 is SGHTA, CDR2 FQGNSA, per germline. The V end was cut by 5 bases, the J end by 3 bases, with 13 bases between.

Concerning this clone: The sample holds other DNA sequences that translate to the same CDR3. The V gene is TRBV27, the J gene TRBJ2-7; 10 bases line up with TRBD1. CDR1 and CDR2 from the germline V gene are MNHEY and SMNVEV (reference sequence). This CDR3 spans 14 amino acids. V shed 5 bases and J 4 bases; nucleotides not matched to a gene: 5. CDR3 residues: CASSRTGGGYEQYF. The CDR3 region has the DNA TGTGCCAGCAGTAGGACAGGGGGTGGTTACGAGCAGTACTTC.

The chain is built from TRBV5-1 and TRBJ2-3; D unclear. Trimming took off 0 bases at V and 0 bases at J, with 11 bases between the two ends. The V gene's germline CDR1 is SGHRS and CDR2 YFSETQ. The CDR3 is made up of 16 amino acids. CDR3 DNA sequence: TGCGCCAGCAGCTTGGGCCGAGGCCTAAGCACAGATACGCAGTATTTT. This gives the protein CASSLGRGLSTDTQYF.

This clone has just one count. CDR3 residues: CASSSTRYGYTF. CDR3 DNA sequence: TGTGCCAGCAGTTCGACCCGCTATGGCTACACCTTC. The V gene is TRBV6-5, the J gene TRBJ1-2; D gene unclear. In germline, CDR1 is MNHEY, CDR2 SVGAGI. Trimming shortened V by 4 bases and J by 4 bases, and 7 bases separated the two germline ends. This CDR3 has 12 amino acids.

The chain recombines TRBV28 with TRBJ2-7; D remains ambiguous. This CDR3 is built from 14 residues. The V end lost 1 base, the J end lost 3 bases, and 10 bases lay between the germline ends. Germline lookup yields CDR1 MDHEN and CDR2 SYDVKM. CDR3 protein: CASSLFPSGYEQYF. The CDR3 nucleotides read TGTGCCAGCAGTTTATTCCCATCGGGCTACGAGCAGTACTTC.

This rearrangement joins TRBV4-1 to TRBJ2-1, with a tentative D call TRBD2 (7 bases). The CDR3 has 16 residues. The ends were cut back, 4 bases at V and 9 bases at J, with 22 bases in the middle. Germline V gene sequence: CDR1 MGHRA, CDR2 YSYEKL. For the CDR3, the DNA is TGCGCCAGCAGCCTAATCTTACTAGGGGGGGCTGGTGAGCAGTTCTTC. Amino acid sequence: CASSLILLGGAGEQFF.

To note about this clone: The sample has other DNA sequences that encode this CDR3 too. This chain links TRBV28 with TRBJ1-5, with 7 positions matching TRBD1. The CDR3 length is 14 residues. With 6 bases clipped from V and 3 bases from J, the junction kept 5 bases outside the gene matches. CDR1 and CDR2 from the germline V gene are MDHEN and SYDVKM. In DNA form, the CDR3 reads TGTGCCAGCAGCACCGGGACAGTCAATCAGCCCCAGCATTTT. It yields the protein CASSTGTVNQPQHF.

The V and J genes are TRBV7-9 and TRBJ1-5, with TRBD1 matching 9 bases. Trimming removed 3 bases from V and 7 bases from J; junction bases left unmatched: 7. CDR3 length equals 15 residues. In germline, CDR1 is SEHNR, CDR2 FQNEAQ (reference sequence). CDR3 bases: TGTGCCAGCAGCTTGGGACAGGGAGGTTTACAGCCCCAGCATTTT. This translates into CASSLGQGGLQPQHF.

In DNA form, the CDR3 reads TGTGCCAGCAGTGGACGACAGGGCGTTTATAGCAATCAGCCCCAGCATTTT. Translating it yields CASSGRQGVYSNQPQHF. This chain links TRBV2 with TRBJ1-5; 7 nucleotides match TRBD1. Germline CDR1 is SNHLY and CDR2 is FYNNEI. The CDR3 runs to 17 residues. Germline trimming cut 4 bases from V and 0 bases from J; bases unmatched to any gene: 9.

The chain couples TRBV7-2 to TRBJ2-1; D perhaps matches TRBD2 (6 bases). The CDR3 is 17 residues long. The V gene's germline CDR1 is SGHTA and CDR2 FQGNSA. Trimming removed 5 bases at V and 2 bases at J, with 19 bases between. The CDR3 sequence: CASSPRPGAQAYNEQFF. The CDR3 DNA follows: TGTGCCAGCAGCCCCCGCCCGGGAGCCCAGGCCTACAATGAGCAGTTCTTC.

The V call is TRBV25-1, the J call TRBJ2-7; tentative D call: TRBD2 (5 bases). V shed 5 bases and J shed 3 bases, with 8 bases lying between them. This CDR3 spans 12 amino acids. The germline V gene encodes CDR1 MGHDK and CDR2 SYGVNS. CDR3 nucleotides: TGTGCCAGCAGTCTAGCCGACTACGAGCAGTACTTC. It codes for CASSLADYEQYF.

The chain uses TRBV5-1 and TRBJ2-1; TRBD1 aligns across 7 bases. Germline values: CDR1 SGHRS, CDR2 YFSETQ. The CDR3 spans 17 residues. V shed 5 bases and J 9 bases; nucleotides not matched to a gene: 20. The CDR3 bases are TGCGCCAGCAGACTGCTCCACGGGACACAGGGGATAGGTGAGCAGTTCTTC. Translated: CASRLLHGTQGIGEQFF.

The rearrangement uses TRBV19 and TRBJ1-1; 7 bases align to TRBD1. The CDR3 runs 13 residues. Per the germline V gene, CDR1 is LNHDA and CDR2 is SQIVND (reference sequence). V was pared by 5 bases and J by 4 bases, with 4 bases of the junction left unmatched. Written as DNA, the CDR3 is TGTGCCAGTAGTCCGGAGGGGGCCACTGAAGCTTTCTTT. Translation gives CASSPEGATEAFF.

As for this clone: This sample also contains other DNA sequences that code for the same CDR3. The V gene is TRBV2, the J gene TRBJ2-7; TRBD2 matches 11 bases. Germline values: CDR1 SNHLY, CDR2 FYNNEI. J was trimmed by 1 base and V by 6 bases; bases with no gene match: 5. CDR3 length: 15 amino acids. CDR3 sequence: CASSPTSGGSYEQYF. The CDR3 nucleotides read TGTGCCAGCAGCCCAACTAGCGGGGGTTCCTACGAGCAGTACTTC. The full variable domain, with the rest looked up from reference TRBV2 and TRBJ2-7, is EPEVTQTPSHQVTQMGQEVILRCVPISNHLYFYWYRQILGQKVEFLVSFYNNEISEKSEIFDDQFSVERPDGSNFTLKIRSTKLEDSAMYFCASSPTSGGSYEQYFGPGTRLTVT.

V is TRBV19 and J is TRBJ1-5; D may be TRBD1 (6 bases). The CDR3 length is 15 residues. From germline, CDR1 is LNHDA and CDR2 SQIVND (reference sequence). The V end lost 9 bases, the J end lost 2 bases, and 17 bases lay between the germline ends. The CDR3: CASKGGPTGNQPQHF. CDR3 DNA: TGTGCCAGCAAGGGGGGGCCGACTGGCAATCAGCCCCAGCATTTT.

J is TRBJ2-3 and V is TRBV9; the match to TRBD2 covers 11 bases. This CDR3 contains 23 residues. V shed 4 bases, J shed 3 bases, and the junction held 28 bases outside the gene matches. Germline CDR1 and CDR2: SGDLS and YYNGEE. CDR3 in DNA: TGTGCCAGCAGCTTCGGACTAGCGGGCGTCCGACAGAATATAGCTTATAGAACAGATACGCAGTATTTT. This codes for CASSFGLAGVRQNIAYRTDTQYF.

The V gene is TRBV30, the J gene TRBJ2-3; perhaps TRBD1 as D (6 bases). Germline V gene lookup returns CDR1 GTSNPN and CDR2 SVGIG (reference sequence). CDR3 length equals 12 residues. Trimming removed 4 bases from V and 4 bases from J, with 9 bases in between. The CDR3 sequence: CAWKQGPDTQYF. The CDR3, as DNA: TGTGCCTGGAAACAGGGACCAGATACGCAGTATTTT.

The CDR3 nucleotides are TGTGCCTGGAGTTACCGGGGCCGCACGTTTAATGAAAAACTGTTTTTT. The encoded protein is CAWSYRGRTFNEKLFF. V is TRBV30 and J is TRBJ1-4; maybe TRBD1 (5 bases). Trimming shortened V by 2 bases and J by 4 bases, and 17 bases separated the two germline ends. Germline CDR1 is GTSNPN and CDR2 is SVGIG (reference sequence). This CDR3 is 16 amino acids long.

Turning to this clone: The same CDR3 arises from other DNA sequences in this sample as well. CDR3 DNA sequence: TGCGCCAGCAGCTTGGCGGAAGAGACCCAGTACTTC. It translates to CASSLAEETQYF. This chain connects TRBV5-1 to TRBJ2-5; D gene unclear. CDR3 length: 12 residues. Trimming removed 0 bases at V and 3 bases at J, with 3 bases between. Germline V gene lookup returns CDR1 SGHRS and CDR2 YFSETQ. The variable domain in full, completed from reference TRBV5-1 and TRBJ2-5, reads KAGVTQTPRYLIKTRGQQVTLSCSPISGHRSVSWYQQTPGQGLQFLFEYFSETQRNKGNFPGRFSGRQFSNSRSEMNVSTLELGDSALYLCASSLAEETQYFGPGTRLLVL.

The chain couples TRBV6-1 to TRBJ1-1; D is ambiguous. The length of the CDR3 is 14 residues. V was cut by 5 bases and J by 2 bases, with 12 bases left in between. Germline V gene sequence: CDR1 MNHNS, CDR2 SASEGT. CDR3 sequence (DNA): TGTGCCAGCAGTAACCCGGGAGCAAACACTGAAGCTTTCTTT. Translating it yields CASSNPGANTEAFF.

The chain is built from TRBV13 and TRBJ1-5; 8 bases map to TRBD1. Germline values: CDR1 PRHDT, CDR2 FYEKMQ (reference sequence). The CDR3 length is 13 residues. After removal of 5 bases from V and 5 bases from J, the junction contained 2 bases not matched to a gene. This CDR3 is CASSLDRDQPQHF. For the CDR3, the DNA is TGTGCCAGCAGCCTGGACAGGGATCAGCCCCAGCATTTT.

J is TRBJ1-5 and V is TRBV7-2, with TRBD1 matching 7 bases. Germline CDR1 is SGHTA and CDR2 is FQGNSA. V gave up 2 bases and J gave up 3 bases; unmatched junction bases: 4. This CDR3 spans 15 amino acids. The CDR3: CASSLQGGANQPQHF. In DNA, the CDR3 is TGTGCCAGCAGCTTACAGGGGGGCGCCAATCAGCCCCAGCATTTT.

This chain links TRBV2 with TRBJ2-1; D unresolved. V was pared by 7 bases and J by 0 bases, with 19 bases between. Germline lookup yields CDR1 SNHLY and CDR2 FYNNEI. The CDR3 consists of 17 residues. The CDR3 DNA follows: TGTGCCAGCAATATGAGTCCCCTGGAGAGCTCCTACAATGAGCAGTTCTTC. Encoded protein: CASNMSPLESSYNEQFF.

Regarding this clone: Other DNA sequences in this sample translate to the same CDR3. The rearrangement joins TRBV19 to TRBJ1-5; D not resolved. Per the germline V gene, CDR1 is LNHDA and CDR2 is SQIVND (reference sequence). The V gene lost 4 bases and the J gene lost 0 bases, with 7 bases spanning the gap. The CDR3 totals 14 residues. This CDR3 reads CASSRPYSNQPQHF. DNA for the CDR3: TGTGCCAGTAGTAGGCCCTATAGCAATCAGCCCCAGCATTTT. The full variable domain, rest sourced from reference TRBV19 and TRBJ1-5, is DGGITQSPKYLFRKEGQNVTLSCEQNLNHDAMYWYRQDPGQGLRLIYYSQIVNDFQKGDIAEGYSVSREKKESFPLTVTSAQKNPTAFYLCASSRPYSNQPQHFGDGTRLSIL.

The chain has TRBV6-4 and TRBJ2-1; 9 bases line up with TRBD2. CDR1 is MRHNA and CDR2 is SNTAGT in the germline V gene. Trimming removed 10 bases from V and 6 bases from J; junction bases left unmatched: 10. The CDR3 has 14 residues. The CDR3 DNA reads TGTGCCACCCGTCGGACTAGCGTGGCCAATGAGCAGTTCTTC. This codes for CATRRTSVANEQFF.

The chain employs TRBV2 and TRBJ2-3, with D maybe TRBD1 (6 bases). This CDR3 has 14 residues. Germline loops: CDR1 SNHLY, CDR2 FYNNEI. V was cut by 6 bases and J by 0 bases, with 10 bases left in between. DNA of the CDR3: TGTGCCAGCAGACAGGGCCTGAGCACAGATACGCAGTATTTT. Translated, it gives CASRQGLSTDTQYF.

The chain joins TRBV25-1 to TRBJ1-4; 8 nucleotides align to TRBD1. Germline V gives CDR1 MGHDK, CDR2 SYGVNS. The V segment lost 3 bases and the J segment 6 bases; nucleotides outside the gene matches: 6. The CDR3 is made up of 15 amino acids. DNA for the CDR3: TGTGCCAGCAGTGATAGGACAGGGCCGTATGAAAAACTGTTTTTT. Its translation: CASSDRTGPYEKLFF.